The 2 T cell receptor beta chains presented below share a single source sample, sequenced in a study of cytomegalovirus exposure and HLA in healthy donors. The repertoire was sequenced with immunoSEQ multiplex PCR; TCRdb's copy has only in-frame clones and lacks some. The sample includes more than 300,000 clones, about nine tenths seen only once; the top ten take around 0.84%. Material for sequencing was PBMCs. All receptors derive from a woman between 18 and 29 years old in good health and CMV-seronegative.

The chain employs TRBV6-8 and TRBJ2-7; 9 bases line up with TRBD2. Per germline, CDR1 MNHGY and CDR2 SAAAGT. This CDR3 comprises 13 residues. V dropped 8 bases and J dropped 2; count of bases not matched to a gene: 4. CDR3 protein: CASGSGSPYEQYF. As DNA, the CDR3 is TGTGCCAGCGGTAGCGGGAGCCCCTACGAGCAGTACTTC.

V usage is TRBV27 and J usage is TRBJ1-1; D may be TRBD1 (6 bases). Germline V gives CDR1 MNHEY, CDR2 SMNVEV (reference sequence). V lost 4 bases and J lost 4, with 13 bases in between. This CDR3 contains 14 residues. CDR3 sequence (DNA): TGTGCCAGCAGTTCACCAGGGGAGGGCACTGAAGCTTTCTTT. Protein: CASSSPGEGTEAFF.